The clone carrying this T cell receptor beta chain has more than one count but fewer than ten. Its matching antigen is unknown. Quantitative barcoded 5'-RACE was used to prepare TCR beta libraries. From the 5' RACE reads, TCRdb called clonotypes with MiXCR, one entry per CDR3 protein. Altogether more than 30,000 distinct CDR3 sequences are present, around an eighth being singletons, with the ten largest covering approximately 32%. The sample belongs to a study of CD8 T cells in ankylosing spondylitis. Overall study results and limits: Significantly higher representation of disease-linked clones was reported for matched ankylosing spondylitis synovial fluid.

J lost 5 bases, V lost 3 bases, and 11 bases had no gene match. This CDR3 spans 17 amino acids. The germline gives CDR1 SGDLS, CDR2 YYNGEE. Material for sequencing was synovial fluid, either unsorted or a sorted T cell fraction (not recorded which). The source of this sequence is a male donor with ankylosing spondylitis. The rearrangement joins TRBV9 to TRBJ2-5; 12 bases line up with TRBD2. This CDR3 reads CASSGLGLAGLLETQYF. For the CDR3, the DNA is TGTGCCAGCAGCGGGTTAGGACTAGCGGGGCTATTGGAGACCCAGTACTTC.